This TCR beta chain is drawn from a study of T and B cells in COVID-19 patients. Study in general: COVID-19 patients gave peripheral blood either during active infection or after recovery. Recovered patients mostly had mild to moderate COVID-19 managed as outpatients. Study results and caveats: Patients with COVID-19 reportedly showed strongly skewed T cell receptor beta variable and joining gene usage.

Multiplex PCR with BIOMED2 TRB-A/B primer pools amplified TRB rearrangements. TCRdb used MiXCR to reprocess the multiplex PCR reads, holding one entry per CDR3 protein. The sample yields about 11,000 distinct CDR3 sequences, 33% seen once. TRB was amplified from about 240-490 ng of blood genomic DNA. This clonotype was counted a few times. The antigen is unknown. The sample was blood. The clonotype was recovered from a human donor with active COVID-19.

In nucleotides, the CDR3 is TGTGCCAGCTCACCCCGGGTCGAGGGCCCCTATGGCTACACCTTC. Amino acids: CASSPRVEGPYGYTF. The chain carries TRBV18 and TRBJ1-2, with D hard to call. The germline V and J ends were trimmed by 3 bases and 4 bases, with 15 bases remaining between them. CDR1 and CDR2 from the germline V gene are KGHSH and LQKENI. This CDR3 has 15 residues.